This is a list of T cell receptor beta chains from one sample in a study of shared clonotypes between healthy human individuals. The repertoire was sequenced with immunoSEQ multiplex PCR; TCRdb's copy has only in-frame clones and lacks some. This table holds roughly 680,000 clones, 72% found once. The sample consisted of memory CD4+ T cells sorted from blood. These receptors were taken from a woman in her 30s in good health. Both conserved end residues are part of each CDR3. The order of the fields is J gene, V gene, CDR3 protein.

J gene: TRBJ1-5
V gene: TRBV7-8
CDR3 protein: CASSLESLDNQPQHF

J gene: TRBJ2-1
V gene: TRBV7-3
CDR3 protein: CASSQGGTRSRHEQFF

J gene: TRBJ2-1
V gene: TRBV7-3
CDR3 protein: CASSRTGSEQFF

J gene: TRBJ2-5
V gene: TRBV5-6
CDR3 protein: CASSYRTSGTNRETQYF

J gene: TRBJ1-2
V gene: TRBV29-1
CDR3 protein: CSVEDRVQGGYTF

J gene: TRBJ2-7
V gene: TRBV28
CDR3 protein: CASSLAGMGYEQYF

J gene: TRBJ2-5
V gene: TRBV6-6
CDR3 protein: CASSPAASHQETQYF

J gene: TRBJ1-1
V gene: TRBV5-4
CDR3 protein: CASSPQGNLNTEAFF

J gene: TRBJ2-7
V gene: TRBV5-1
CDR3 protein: CASSSSGRAQNGYEQYF

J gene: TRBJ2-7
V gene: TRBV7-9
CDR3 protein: CASSSGTGVAYEQYF

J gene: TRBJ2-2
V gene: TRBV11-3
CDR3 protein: CASSSGLAGGRNTGELFF

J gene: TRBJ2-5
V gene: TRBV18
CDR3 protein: CASSPVIQETQYF

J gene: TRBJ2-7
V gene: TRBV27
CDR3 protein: CASSLIPAGGPGEQYF

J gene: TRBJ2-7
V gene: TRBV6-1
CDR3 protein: CASSAYRGGSYEQYF

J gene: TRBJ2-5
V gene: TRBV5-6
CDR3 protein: CASSLVRIFRETQYF

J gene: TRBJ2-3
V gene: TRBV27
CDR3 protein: CASSLRGGRDTQYF

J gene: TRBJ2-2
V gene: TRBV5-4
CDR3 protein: CASSPGLRGFTGELFF

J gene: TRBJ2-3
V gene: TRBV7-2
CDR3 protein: CASSPGAPTDTQYF

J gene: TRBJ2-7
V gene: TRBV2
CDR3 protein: CASSHPPAGVTSYEQYF

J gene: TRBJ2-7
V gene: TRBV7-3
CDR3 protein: CASSLMGGEAYEQYF

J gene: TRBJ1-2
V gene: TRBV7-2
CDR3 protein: CASSLGGTIRNNYGYTF

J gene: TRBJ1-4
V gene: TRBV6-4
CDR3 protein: CASSARDSPTNEKLFF

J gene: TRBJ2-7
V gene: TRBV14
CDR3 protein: CASSRLGRGEQYF

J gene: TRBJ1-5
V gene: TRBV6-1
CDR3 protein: CASNDHNQPQHF

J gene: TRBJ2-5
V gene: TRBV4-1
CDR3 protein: CASSLPMGTQYF

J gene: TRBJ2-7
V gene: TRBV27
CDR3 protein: CASSRFGTGSYEQYF

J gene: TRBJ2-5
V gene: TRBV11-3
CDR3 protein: CASSSDPQTQYF

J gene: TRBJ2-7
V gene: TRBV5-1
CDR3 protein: CASSWEPGTGVEQYF